Listed below are T cell receptor beta chains from one sample, sequenced in a study of T cell repertoires in cytomegalovirus infection. TCRdb re-derived calls from the reads in MiXCR, one entry per CDR3 protein. The sample yields about 890,000 distinct CDR3 sequences, roughly 30% seen once. No antigen has been identified for these receptors. This specimen consisted of cultured CD8+ T cells from PBMCs, obtained from culture after CMV antigen stimulation. The origin of the receptors is a human donor in good health (CMV status not recorded). Some clones in this sample may be carry-over from other donors' samples. CDR3s include the opening cysteine and the closing phenylalanine or tryptophan. The D gene is left open where the match is weak. Expanded clones are given a class, and other clones once, few, many or no size at all.

V gene	D gene	J gene	clone size	CDR3 DNA	CDR3 protein
TRBV6-5	NA	TRBJ2-1	many	TGTGCCAGCAGTTACGGGTTAACGGGATCCTACAATGAGCAGTTCTTC	CASSYGLTGSYNEQFF
TRBV4-1	NA	TRBJ2-3	NA	TGCGCCAGCAGCCAAGATCTGGCCACAGATACGCAGTATTTT	CASSQDLATDTQYF
TRBV15	NA	TRBJ1-5	NA	TGTGCCACCAGCAGAGGTAGAACCCAGCATTTT	CATSRGRTQHF
TRBV7-8	TRBD1	TRBJ1-2	NA	TGTGCCAGCAGCTCTCGACAGGGGGCGCATGGCTACACCTTC	CASSSRQGAHGYTF
TRBV6-1	NA	TRBJ1-1	few	TGTGCCAGCAGACTATATCGGGGAGATGCGAATGAAGCTTTCTTT	CASRLYRGDANEAFF
TRBV11-2	NA	TRBJ1-1	NA	TGTGCCAGCAGCCTATACAGGGACGCGGGTATGAACACTGAAGCTTTCTTT	CASSLYRDAGMNTEAFF
TRBV28	NA	TRBJ1-1	NA	TGTGCCAGCGAGACAGGGAACACTGAAGCTTTCTTT	CASETGNTEAFF
TRBV5-6	NA	TRBJ2-7	NA	TGTGCCAGCAACCCCAGGGTGGGCGAACCCTATTACGAGCAGTACTTC	CASNPRVGEPYYEQYF
TRBV7-8	NA	TRBJ2-5	NA	TGTGCCAGCAGCTTAGCGCCGGGGGACCAAGAGACCCGGTACTTC	CASSLAPGDQETRYF
TRBV7-3	NA	TRBJ2-1	few	TGTGCCAGCAGCGCGGGACTGGTGAGCTCCTACAATGAGCAGTTCTTC	CASSAGLVSSYNEQFF
TRBV2	NA	TRBJ2-1	NA	TGTGCCAGCAAGGACTCCGGGGCCCGCTACAATGAGCAGTTCTTC	CASKDSGARYNEQFF
TRBV7-9	NA	TRBJ1-1	few	TGTGCCAGCAGCGATCAGGGCACTGAAGCTTTCTTT	CASSDQGTEAFF
TRBV6-2/TRBV6-3	TRBD2	TRBJ2-1	many	TGTGCCAGCAGCTTACTTGGGACTAGCGGGTTGCTACCCAATGAGCAGTTCTTC	CASSLLGTSGLLPNEQFF
TRBV2	NA	TRBJ1-2	NA	TGTGCCAGCAGTCGCCCAGGGGAGGGAGGCTACACCTTC	CASSRPGEGGYTF
TRBV6-5	TRBD2	TRBJ2-3	NA	TGTGCCAGCACCCTGGGGGCGGGGGGCACCTTTGATACGCAGTATTTT	CASTLGAGGTFDTQYF
TRBV28	TRBD1	TRBJ1-5	NA	TGTGCCACTCAGGACAGGGCATTTGGCAATCAGCCCCAGCATTTT	CATQDRAFGNQPQHF
TRBV7-2	NA	TRBJ2-4	many	TGTGCCAGCAGCTCCTTCGGGGCCCCCAAAAACATTCAGTACTTC	CASSSFGAPKNIQYF
TRBV4-3	TRBD2	TRBJ2-3	NA	TGCGCCAGCAGCCAAGACGAGACGGGCGGGGGGGCCCTTGGGGCAGATACGCAGTATTTT	CASSQDETGGGALGADTQYF
TRBV12-3/TRBV12-4	NA	TRBJ2-1	NA	TGTGCCAGCAACGATCGACAGGCCCTATACAATGAGCAGTTCTTC	CASNDRQALYNEQFF
TRBV7-6	NA	TRBJ2-1	many	TGTGCCAGCAGCTTAAGGGGGGCGGGGAATGAGCAGTTCTTC	CASSLRGAGNEQFF
TRBV28	NA	TRBJ2-2	many	TGTGCCAGCAGGTCGGGGGGGGAGCTGTTTTTT	CASRSGGELFF
TRBV4-1	NA	TRBJ2-7	NA	TGCGCCAGCAGCCAAGATTTCGAAGAATCCTACGAGCAGTACTTC	CASSQDFEESYEQYF
TRBV7-2	NA	TRBJ2-5	many	TGTGCCAGCAGCTTGGCCGGGACCCTGGGGGAGACCCAGTACTTC	CASSLAGTLGETQYF
TRBV6-5	NA	TRBJ1-2	few	TGTGCCAGCAGTTACTCGGCGATGGGTTACTATGGCTACACCTTC	CASSYSAMGYYGYTF
TRBV13	NA	TRBJ2-7	NA	TGTGCCAGCAGCCTGGGGACAAACTACGAGCAGTACTTC	CASSLGTNYEQYF
TRBV12-5	NA	TRBJ1-1	few	TGTGCTAGTGGTTTAAGGGGTACTGAAGCTTTCTTT	CASGLRGTEAFF
TRBV27	NA	TRBJ2-6	NA	TGTGCCAGCAGCCCTTGGAAGGGTTCTGGGGCCAACGTCCTGACTTTC	CASSPWKGSGANVLTF
TRBV19	TRBD1	TRBJ1-1	NA	TGTGCCAGTTTGACAGGGGGTACCACTGAAGCTTTCTTT	CASLTGGTTEAFF
TRBV19	NA	TRBJ2-3	few	TGTGCCAGTAGTATCCTCCGGCAGGCCCTCACAGATACGCAGTATTTT	CASSILRQALTDTQYF
TRBV12-3/TRBV12-4	NA	TRBJ1-1	NA	TGTGCCAGCAGTTCTCCAGGGATTACTGAAGCTTTCTTT	CASSSPGITEAFF
TRBV4-2	TRBD1	TRBJ2-1	NA	TGTGCCAGCAGCCAGGCCGGGACAGGGGTTAGTACTCAGTTCTTC	CASSQAGTGVSTQFF
TRBV24-1	TRBD2	TRBJ2-3	NA	TGTGCCACCAGTGATCTAGCGGGGGCGCCGGGGGATACGCAGTATTTT	CATSDLAGAPGDTQYF
TRBV9	NA	TRBJ1-2	NA	TGTGCCAGCAGCCCCAGACCCCTGGGAAACTATGGCTACACCTTC	CASSPRPLGNYGYTF
TRBV12-3/TRBV12-4	TRBD2	TRBJ2-3	NA	TGTGCCAGCAGTTTCAGCGGGGGGGTGAAAGATACGCAGTATTTT	CASSFSGGVKDTQYF
TRBV6-5	NA	TRBJ2-2	few	TGTGCCAGCAGTTACCGGGGGTGGGGGGAGCTGTTTTTT	CASSYRGWGELFF
TRBV27	NA	TRBJ1-1	NA	TGTGCCAGCAGTCCAAGGGGGAGAATGAACACTGAAGCTTTCTTT	CASSPRGRMNTEAFF
TRBV7-6	NA	TRBJ2-2	few	TGTGCCAGCAGCCGATATCGGACCCTATTAAACACCGGGGAGCTGTTTTTT	CASSRYRTLLNTGELFF
TRBV4-2	NA	TRBJ2-3	many	TGTGCCAGCAGCCAAATCTTGGAGCCAGATACGCAGTATTTT	CASSQILEPDTQYF
TRBV12-3/TRBV12-4	NA	TRBJ1-2	many	TGTGCCAGCAGTCCAGGACAGACCATCTATGGCTACACCTTC	CASSPGQTIYGYTF
TRBV19	TRBD2	TRBJ2-1	NA	TGTGCCAGTACCTTACTAGCGGGGGGTTACAATGAGCAGTTCTTC	CASTLLAGGYNEQFF
TRBV7-6	NA	TRBJ2-7	NA	TGTGCCAGCAGCCCCACCCTTACAGGCCCGCCTGGGCAGTACTTC	CASSPTLTGPPGQYF
TRBV2	TRBD1	TRBJ1-2	few	TGTGCCAGTCCAGCCGACAGGGGATTTAACTATGGCTACACCTTC	CASPADRGFNYGYTF
TRBV7-9	NA	TRBJ2-1	many	TGTGCCAGCAGCGCCGGTTCCGATGGGAATGAGCAGTTCTTC	CASSAGSDGNEQFF
TRBV7-2	TRBD2	TRBJ2-5	many	TGTGCCAGCAGCTTGGGGGCGGGGGGACAAGAGACCCAGTACTTC	CASSLGAGGQETQYF
TRBV7-8	NA	TRBJ1-5	few	TGTGCCAGCAGCTCAAGACAGGAAGGGGTGGGCAATCAGCCCCAGCATTTT	CASSSRQEGVGNQPQHF
TRBV7-6	TRBD2	TRBJ2-3	many	TGTGCCAGCAGCTTAGATGGCGGGGGGGGTTTAGATACGCAGTATTTT	CASSLDGGGGLDTQYF
TRBV6-4	NA	TRBJ2-1	NA	TGTGCCAGCAGTGACGGGGGGGGGCGCGAGCAGTTCTTC	CASSDGGGREQFF
TRBV18	NA	TRBJ1-1	NA	TGTGCCAGCTCGTACCGGGACTTCACTGAAGCTTTCTTT	CASSYRDFTEAFF
TRBV2	NA	TRBJ2-1	few	TGTGCCAGCAGTGAAGAGGAGGGGACATCCTACAATGAGCAGTTCTTC	CASSEEEGTSYNEQFF
TRBV12-3/TRBV12-4	TRBD1	TRBJ2-1	NA	TGTGCCAGCAGTTCGGACAGGGCCTACATACGGACAATGTGGGCAATCGAGCAGTTCTTC	CASSSDRAYIRTMWAIEQFF
TRBV13	TRBD1	TRBJ1-3	few	TGTGCCACCTGGACAGGGGTCGGAAACACCATATATTTT	CATWTGVGNTIYF